This T cell receptor beta chain was recorded in a study of T cell responses to AZD1222 COVID-19 vaccine. This clone was observed a few times. Profiling relied on immunoSEQ multiplex PCR, and the TCRdb table lists in-frame clones only, not all of them. The sample lists roughly 33,000 clones, around 78% seen once, with about 4% in the top ten. Unmatched junction bases numbered 3, after V lost 0 bases and J lost 7 bases. The CDR3 covers 14 residues. CDR1 is MGHRA, CDR2 YSYEKL, per germline. The source was peripheral blood, collected 28 days after the second AZD1222 dose. V and J are TRBV4-1 and TRBJ2-1; TRBD2 aligns across 7 bases. The TCR comes from an adult who received the AZD1222 COVID-19 vaccine. The CDR3 coding sequence is TGCGCCAGCAGCCAAGATCCTAGCGGAAATGAGCAGTTCTTC. As protein: CASSQDPSGNEQFF.